The 24 T cell receptor beta chains below were found in one sample sequenced in a study of tumor-infiltrating lymphocytes in primary liver carcinoma. From 500 ng of total RNA, TCR beta-specific cDNA was reverse-transcribed using a constant-region primer. ARM-PCR was slightly modified, and three nested multiplex PCR rounds with it gave rise to the TCR beta libraries. A C-beta reverse primer and TRBV1-TRBV30 forward primers served in each of the first two PCR rounds, at 10 cycles apiece. One entry per CDR3 protein results from TCRdb running MiXCR on the multiplex PCR reads. The sample contains 250,000 to 400,000 distinct CDR3 sequences, roughly two thirds of which appear only once. Both blood RNA, taken from unsorted whole blood, and germline DNA were extracted. The sequenced material came from peripheral blood. The receptors shown here come from a man aged 40-50 years with primary liver carcinoma and hepatitis B virus infection.

In the case of this clonotype: A much larger clone is a single base away; this may be a read error. This chain uses TRBV12-3 or TRBV12-4 with TRBJ2-1; 12 positions agree with TRBD2. The CDR3 runs 14 residues. CDR3: CTSRASGRANEQFF. CDR3 in DNA: TGTACCAGCAGAGCTAGCGGGAGGGCCAATGAGCAGTTCTTC.

In the case of this clonotype: Just one base apart from a much larger clone, this may be a read error. CDR3 nucleotides: TGCAGCGTTGCGGGGGACGATGGCTACACCTTC. Translated: CSVAGDDGYTF. The chain has TRBV29-1 and TRBJ1-2, with D perhaps TRBD1 (5 bases). Per the germline V gene, CDR1 is SQVTM and CDR2 is ANQGSEA. Trimming removed 4 bases from V and 6 bases from J, with 9 bases in between. The CDR3 has 11 residues. The variable domain in full, with the rest retrieved from reference TRBV29-1 and TRBJ1-2, is SAVISQKPSRDICQRGTSLTIQCQVDSQVTMMFWYRQQPGQSLTLIATANQGSEATYESGFVIDKFPISRPNLTFSTLTVSNMSPEDSSIYLCSVAGDDGYTFGSGTRLTVV.

A word on this clonotype: Just one base apart from a much larger clone, this may be a read error. The gene calls are TRBV6-5 and TRBJ2-1; 13 bases fit TRBD2. The germline V gene encodes CDR1 MNHEY and CDR2 SVGAGI. The CDR3 covers 17 residues. The CDR3 bases are TGTGCCAGCAGTTTCTCGATACTAGCGGGAGGGCTTAGTGAGCAGATCTTC. Protein product: CASSFSILAGGLSEQIF.

This rearrangement joins TRBV6-2 or TRBV6-3 to TRBJ2-1, with unresolved D. The V gene lost 4 bases and the J gene lost 12 bases, with 16 bases spanning the gap. CDR1 is MNHEY, CDR2 SVGEGT, per germline. This CDR3 comprises 13 residues. DNA for the CDR3: TGTGCCAGCAGTTGCTTCACGCCCATACTGCAGTTCTTC. Translating gives CASSCFTPILQFF.

This clonotype came up once. This sequence may be a read error, since a much larger clone differs from it by one base. The V and J genes are TRBV5-6 and TRBJ2-5; maybe TRBD1 (6 bases). Germline loops: CDR1 SGHDT, CDR2 YYEEEE. This CDR3 contains 17 residues. This CDR3 is CASCLLRYRDIQETQYF. In nucleotides, the CDR3 is TGTGCCAGCTGCTTGTTAAGGTACCGGGACATCCAAGAGACCCAGTACTTC.

The genes are TRBV28 and TRBJ1-1, with D tentatively TRBD1 (5 bases). Germline V gene data show CDR1 as MDHEN and CDR2 as SYDVKM. The CDR3 has 13 amino acids. The V and J ends lost 6 bases and 4 bases respectively, with 12 bases between them. Written as DNA, the CDR3 is TGTGCCAGCAGCTGGGTGGGGGGCACTGAAGCTTTCTTT. Translating it yields CASSWVGGTEAFF.

This chain joins TRBV28 and TRBJ2-7; 7 nucleotides agree with TRBD1. The V gene end was trimmed by 5 bases and the J gene end by 3 bases; junction bases not matched to a gene: 10. CDR1 MDHEN and CDR2 SYDVKM come from the germline V gene. The CDR3 totals 15 residues. The CDR3 protein is CASSQTTGRNYEQYF. DNA for the CDR3: TGTGCCAGCAGTCAGACGACAGGGCGCAACTACGAGCAGTACTTC.

The rearrangement links TRBV10-3 to TRBJ2-7; 12 bases fit TRBD2. The V and J ends lost 10 bases and 7 bases, in that order; junction bases with no gene match: 20. Per the germline V gene, CDR1 is ENHRY and CDR2 is SYGVKD. CDR3 length: 17 residues. CDR3 in DNA: TGTGCCACCCGGTTCACACTAGCGGGAGGCCGCACTAGGGAGCAGTACTTC. Amino acid sequence: CATRFTLAGGRTREQYF.

As for this clonotype: One base away lies a much larger clone, so this may be a sequencing read error. V and J are TRBV6-1 and TRBJ2-2; D possibly corresponds to TRBD2 (5 bases). Germline V gives CDR1 MNHNS, CDR2 SASEGT. CDR3 size: 15 residues. Here the CDR3 DNA reads TGTGCCAGCAGTGGCGGAGGAATAAACACCGGGGAGCTGTCTTTT. Translating it yields CASSGGGINTGELSF.

On this clonotype: The CDR3 does not close with the conserved phenylalanine or tryptophan, likely indicating a read error. J is TRBJ2-5 and V is TRBV11-1, with 10 bases identical to TRBD1. From germline, CDR1 is SGHAT and CDR2 FQDESV (reference sequence). The junction had 12 bases not matched to a gene; V was cut back by 7 bases and J by 10 bases. The CDR3 consists of 14 residues. The CDR3 nucleotides read TGTGCCAGCACCCCCGGGACAGGGGTAGATATCCAGTACATC. Its translation: CASTPGTGVDIQYI.

Concerning this clonotype itself: This clone may be a read error of a much larger clone one base away. The V and J genes are TRBV13 and TRBJ2-3; 9 bases fit TRBD1. The CDR3 contains 15 residues. Germline CDR1 reads PRHDT; CDR2 reads FYEKMQ (reference sequence). The CDR3, as DNA: TGTGCCAGCAGCTTACCGGGACAGGGCACAGGTACGCAGTATTTT. This encodes CASSLPGQGTGTQYF.

Remarks on this clonotype: Since a much larger clone is just one base distant, this may be a read error. This likely comes from a read error, as the CDR3 has no conserved phenylalanine or tryptophan at its end. The CDR3 reads CASMLGKEKLFS. DNA for the CDR3: TGTGCCAGCATGCTGGGGAAAGAAAAACTGTTTTCT. The chain recombines TRBV6-6 with TRBJ1-4; D is ambiguous. Trimming left V 7 bases short and J 8 bases short, with 11 bases between. The V gene's germline CDR1 is MNHNY and CDR2 SVGAGI (reference sequence). The CDR3 loop spans 12 amino acids.

Regarding this clonotype: This is likely a read error, given that the CDR3 carries no conserved phenylalanine or tryptophan at its end. The V call is TRBV6-1, the J call TRBJ1-2; tentative D call: TRBD1 (5 bases). V gave up 10 bases and J gave up 6 bases, with 15 bases separating them. Germline-derived CDR1 and CDR2 are MNHNS and SASEGT. This CDR3 spans 12 amino acids. CDR3 in DNA: TGTGCCACCAGGGCAGCCCTCAATGGCTACACCCTC. Protein product: CATRAALNGYTL.

This chain links TRBV9 with TRBJ2-7, with D perhaps given as TRBD1 or TRBD2 (5 bases each). V was shortened by 0 bases and J by 0 bases, with 10 bases between the two germline ends. Looked up from germline, CDR1 is SGDLS and CDR2 is YYNGEE. The CDR3 spans 15 residues. The CDR3, as DNA: TGTGCCAGCAGCGTAGCCGGGACCGACTCCTACGAGCAGTACTTC. Amino acid sequence: CASSVAGTDSYEQYF.

As to this clonotype: Given a much more abundant clone one base away, this may be a read error. The missing conserved phenylalanine or tryptophan at the end of this CDR3 makes a read error likely. The J gene is TRBJ2-1, the V gene TRBV6-2 or TRBV6-3; D is undetermined. CDR3 size: 14 residues. Germline CDR1 MNHEY, CDR2 SVGEGT. V was cut by 6 bases and J by 1 base, with 10 bases left in between. The CDR3 is CASSRLGSYNEQFL. CDR3 nucleotide sequence: TGTGCCAGCAGCCGCTTGGGGTCCTACAATGAGCAGTTCCTC.

Regarding this clonotype: One junction end does not reproduce the germline sequence, and a read error may be involved. V gene TRBV11-2 combines with J gene TRBJ1-1, with TRBD1 as a possible D gene (6 bases). Germline V gene lookup returns CDR1 SGHAT and CDR2 FQNNGV. The CDR3 is 14 residues long. CDR3 sequence (DNA): TGTGCCAGCATCCCGACAGGATCAAACACTGAATCTTTCTTT. This sequence encodes CASIPTGSNTESFF.

Comment on this clonotype: At one end the junction does not follow the germline gene, possibly because of a read error. The V and J genes are TRBV5-1 and TRBJ2-2; TRBD1 agrees at 10 bases. Germline assignment: CDR1 SGHRS and CDR2 YFSETQ. CDR3 length: 15 residues. The CDR3 sequence is CASSWDRGNTGELLF. For the CDR3, the DNA is TGCGCCAGCAGCTGGGACAGGGGAAACACCGGGGAGCTGTTATTT.

To note about this clonotype: This could be a read error, since a much larger clone is one nucleotide away. This sequence joins TRBV6-2 or TRBV6-3 and TRBJ2-5; TRBD2 might be the D (5 bases). The better agreement between TRBJ2-7 and the DNA end casts doubt on the J call. Germline CDR1 MNHEY, CDR2 SVGEGT. The CDR3 sequence is 15 residues long. The CDR3 DNA reads TGTGCCAGCAGTTACGAAACGGGAAGGCTGTACGAGCAGTACTTC. This encodes CASSYETGRLYEQYF.

The chain is built from TRBV5-6 and TRBJ1-5; 8 bases line up with TRBD1. The V gene end was trimmed by 1 base and the J gene end by 0 bases; junction bases not matched to a gene: 12. Germline CDR1 SGHDT, CDR2 YYEEEE. This CDR3 is built from 19 residues. The DNA for the CDR3 is TGTGCCAGCAGCTTGAGACGGGACAGGCGACCGTATAGCAATCAGCCCCAGCATTTT. Protein product: CASSLRRDRRPYSNQPQHF.

CDR3 DNA sequence: TGTGCCAGCAGCGGACTAGCGGGAGATACGCAGTATTTT. Encoded protein: CASSGLAGDTQYF. The V gene is TRBV5-6, the J gene TRBJ2-3; 11 bases fit TRBD2. After removal of 4 bases from V and 5 bases from J, the junction contained 0 bases not matched to a gene. CDR1 is SGHDT, CDR2 YYEEEE, per germline. The CDR3 loop spans 13 amino acids.

Notes on this clonotype: A single base separates this from a much larger clone, so it may be a read error. The chain is built from TRBV5-1 and TRBJ2-7; D is unresolved. Germline V gene sequence: CDR1 SGHRS, CDR2 YFSETQ. There are 16 residues in the CDR3. Trimming cost V 4 bases and J 4 bases, with 21 bases left between them. CDR3 sequence reads: CASSLNLGSVLYEQYF. CDR3 nucleotide sequence: TGCGCCAGCAGCCTTAACTTAGGGTCTGTCTTGTACGAGCAGTACTTC.

The chain uses TRBV11-2 and TRBJ2-1; 8 nucleotides line up with TRBD2. This CDR3 comprises 17 residues. J lost 0 bases, V lost 4 bases, and 8 bases had no gene match. CDR1 is SGHAT, CDR2 FQNNGV, per germline. The CDR3 nucleotides are TGTGCCAGCAGCTCCGGGGGGGGAGTGAGCTCCTACAATGAGCAGTTCTTC. The encoded protein is CASSSGGGVSSYNEQFF. The entire variable domain, with the rest obtained from reference TRBV11-2 and TRBJ2-1, is as follows: EAGVAQSPRYKIIEKRQSVAFWCNPISGHATLYWYQQILGQGPKLLIQFQNNGVVDDSQLPKDRFSAERLKGVDSTLKIQPAKLEDSAVYLCASSSGGGVSSYNEQFFGPGTRLTVL.

Note on this clonotype: At one end the junction does not follow the germline gene, possibly because of a read error. The rearrangement links TRBV4-2 to TRBJ2-1, with D possibly being TRBD1 or TRBD2 (5 bases each). The CDR3 runs to 16 residues. Germline lookup yields CDR1 LGHNA and CDR2 YNFKEQ. CDR3 amino acids: CASSKDIGAPEDEQFF. The CDR3 coding sequence is TGTGCCAGCAGCAAAGATATCGGGGCCCCAGAAGATGAGCAGTTCTTC.

As for this clonotype: Germline is not matched at one junction end, which may reflect a read error. The chain has TRBV29-1 and TRBJ2-6; the D call may be TRBD1 or TRBD2 (6 bases each). Looked up from germline, CDR1 is SQVTM and CDR2 is ANQGSEA. This CDR3 spans 15 amino acids. The CDR3 sequence: CSVELGGAGDNILTF. As DNA, the CDR3 is TGCAGCGTTGAGTTGGGGGGCGCTGGGGACAACATCCTGACTTTC. The whole variable domain, remainder taken from reference TRBV29-1 and TRBJ2-6, is SAVISQKPSRDICQRGTSLTIQCQVDSQVTMMFWYRQQPGQSLTLIATANQGSEATYESGFVIDKFPISRPNLTFSTLTVSNMSPEDSSIYLCSVELGGAGDNILTFGAGSRLTVL.